What follows are 17 T cell receptor beta chains derived from one specimen sequenced in a study of T cell changes during pregnancy in multiple sclerosis. Sequencing used immunoSEQ multiplex PCR; TCRdb keeps in-frame clones, though not all of them. The sample lists 60,000 to 70,000 clones, approximately 91% occurring once. The sample in question was peripheral blood, obtained in the second trimester of pregnancy. The receptors derive from a female donor with multiple sclerosis, enrolled in a pregnancy study.

V gene TRBV6-1 combines with J gene TRBJ2-1; TRBD1 might be the D (6 bases). CDR1 is MNHNS, CDR2 SASEGT, per germline. The CDR3 covers 16 residues. V shed 2 bases and J shed 2 bases, with 13 bases lying between them. The DNA of the CDR3 is TGTGCCAGCAGTGAATTCCTACAGGGTCCCTACAATGAGCAGTTCTTC. Its protein is CASSEFLQGPYNEQFF.

V gene TRBV7-9 combines with J gene TRBJ1-5, with TRBD1 identical over 8 bases. The germline V gene encodes CDR1 SEHNR and CDR2 FQNEAQ (reference sequence). With 5 bases clipped from V and 13 bases from J, the junction kept 10 bases outside the gene matches. This CDR3 contains 13 residues. The CDR3 DNA is TGTGCCAGCAGCCCTATACAAAGGGACAGGCAGCATTTT. Protein product: CASSPIQRDRQHF.

The rearrangement links TRBV6-5 to TRBJ1-6, with 9 bases aligning to TRBD1. V was pared by 2 bases and J by 9 bases, with 2 bases of the junction left unmatched. There are 14 residues in the CDR3. Germline CDR1 reads MNHEY; CDR2 reads SVGAGI. As DNA, the CDR3 is TGTGCCAGCAGTTACGAGGGACAGGGTTCACCCCTCCACTTT. Residues: CASSYEGQGSPLHF.

This clone has a handful of counts. V gene TRBV11-3 combines with J gene TRBJ2-5; D perhaps matches TRBD2 (6 bases). V gave up 5 bases and J gave up 1 base, with 11 bases separating them. Germline V gene lookup returns CDR1 SGHNT and CDR2 YENEEA. The CDR3 consists of 14 residues. CDR3 nucleotide sequence: TGTGCCAGCAGCCAGAGGGACTCCCAAGAGACCCAGTACTTC. Its translation: CASSQRDSQETQYF.

The rearrangement uses TRBV5-1 and TRBJ2-7; 11 bases are shared with TRBD1. V was pared by 7 bases and J by 6 bases, with 6 bases of the junction left unmatched. This CDR3 is built from 13 residues. Germline V lookup: CDR1 SGHRS, CDR2 YFSETQ. The CDR3 loop reads CASGGQGVGEQYF. For the CDR3, the DNA is TGCGCCAGCGGGGGACAGGGGGTTGGCGAGCAGTACTTC.

The rearrangement links TRBV27 to TRBJ2-3; 8 nucleotides line up with TRBD2. The junction had 2 bases not matched to a gene; V was cut back by 3 bases and J by 0 bases. CDR1 and CDR2 from the germline V gene are MNHEY and SMNVEV (reference sequence). This CDR3 is built from 15 residues. CDR3: CASSLRGASTDTQYF. The CDR3 nucleotides read TGTGCCAGCAGTTTGCGGGGGGCCAGCACAGATACGCAGTATTTT.

This sequence joins TRBV6-1 and TRBJ2-2; 7 bases align to TRBD1. Germline CDR1 MNHNS, CDR2 SASEGT. V dropped 7 bases and J dropped 2; count of bases not matched to a gene: 4. This CDR3 is built from 14 residues. CDR3 nucleotides: TGTGCCAGCACCGACAGGGCTAACACCGGGGAGCTGTTTTTT. Translating it yields CASTDRANTGELFF.

The rearrangement joins TRBV9 to TRBJ2-2; TRBD1 matches at 9 bases. The V gene end was trimmed by 4 bases and the J gene end by 5 bases; junction bases not matched to a gene: 6. CDR3 length: 15 amino acids. The germline CDR1 and CDR2 sequences are SGDLS and YYNGEE. CDR3 amino acids: CASSRTGANTGELFF. In DNA form, the CDR3 reads TGTGCCAGCAGCCGGACAGGGGCCAATACCGGGGAGCTGTTTTTT.

The J gene is TRBJ1-1, the V gene TRBV6-4, with 8 nucleotides matching TRBD1. The CDR3 loop spans 15 amino acids. V lost 4 bases to trimming and J lost 4 bases; unmatched junction nucleotides: 8. Germline V gives CDR1 MRHNA, CDR2 SNTAGT. The CDR3 sequence: CASSGTGIGGTEAFF. For the CDR3, the DNA is TGTGCCAGCAGTGGGACAGGGATCGGGGGCACTGAAGCTTTCTTT.

This clone came up once. The chain links TRBV5-1 to TRBJ2-5; 10 bases align to TRBD1. This CDR3 has 17 amino acids. With V trimmed by 4 bases and J by 4 bases, 13 bases remained unmatched. Germline assignment: CDR1 SGHRS and CDR2 YFSETQ. The CDR3 reads CASSPPGTGVVRETQYF. In DNA form, the CDR3 reads TGCGCCAGCAGCCCGCCAGGGACAGGGGTAGTTAGAGAGACCCAGTACTTC.

This clone has just a few counts. J is TRBJ1-1 and V is TRBV18; 7 nucleotides match TRBD1. Germline CDR1 is KGHSH and CDR2 is LQKENI. V was clipped by 3 bases and J by 1 base; unmatched bases: 5. The CDR3 has 15 amino acids. The CDR3 region is CASSPPGDRNTEAFF. CDR3 coding DNA: TGTGCCAGCTCACCCCCCGGGGACAGGAACACTGAAGCTTTCTTT.

The V and J genes are TRBV10-3 and TRBJ2-2; D is perhaps TRBD1 (6 bases). Trimming removed 5 bases at V and 5 bases at J, with 12 bases between. Germline CDR1 and CDR2: ENHRY and SYGVKD. The CDR3 runs to 14 residues. CDR3 residues: CAISTGQGTGELFF. The DNA of the CDR3 is TGTGCCATCAGTACAGGGCAAGGAACCGGGGAGCTGTTTTTT.

This clone was detected only once. The chain recombines TRBV19 with TRBJ1-2; D unresolved. V was pared by 3 bases and J by 4 bases, with 6 bases between. CDR1 is LNHDA and CDR2 is SQIVND in the germline V gene (reference sequence). This CDR3 contains 12 residues. CDR3 loop: CASSISGYGYTF. CDR3 DNA sequence: TGTGCCAGTAGTATCTCCGGCTATGGCTACACCTTC.

The chain is built from TRBV2 and TRBJ2-5, with D maybe TRBD2 (5 bases). The CDR3 length is 13 residues. The V gene's germline CDR1 is SNHLY and CDR2 FYNNEI. V gave up 5 bases and J gave up 3 bases, with 10 bases separating them. The CDR3 sequence is CASSIRGEETQYF. Written as DNA, the CDR3 is TGTGCCAGCAGTATTCGGGGTGAAGAGACCCAGTACTTC.

The chain couples TRBV6-6 to TRBJ1-3; TRBD1 matches at 12 bases. The ends lost 7 bases at V and 6 bases at J; junction bases unmatched: 7. Germline V CDR1 and CDR2: MNHNY, SVGAGI (reference sequence). The CDR3 spans 15 residues. CDR3 loop: CASTWDRGLENTIYF. CDR3 coding DNA: TGTGCCAGCACTTGGGACAGGGGGCTCGAAAACACCATATATTTT.

This chain connects TRBV27 to TRBJ1-2; 8 bases are shared with TRBD1. The CDR3 is 15 residues long. Germline V CDR1 and CDR2: MNHEY, SMNVEV (reference sequence). With 5 bases clipped from V and 4 bases from J, the junction kept 9 bases outside the gene matches. CDR3 coding DNA: TGTGCCAGCAGTCAAACCGGGACAGGCATCTATGGCTACACCTTC. It specifies CASSQTGTGIYGYTF.

The chain combines TRBV5-1 with TRBJ1-5; 8 bases fit TRBD1. The CDR3 covers 14 residues. With 3 bases clipped from V and 4 bases from J, the junction kept 3 bases outside the gene matches. CDR1 SGHRS and CDR2 YFSETQ come from the germline V gene. CDR3 protein: CASSSGQENQPQHF. The CDR3 DNA follows: TGCGCCAGCAGCTCGGGACAGGAGAATCAGCCCCAGCATTTT.